The T cell receptor (beta chain) described here comes from a study of T-cell reconstitution after alpha-beta-depleted transplantation in children. Unique molecular identifiers were built into the TCRbeta library. TCRdb passed the PCR reads through MiXCR, listing each CDR3 protein once. The repertoire holds about 110,000 distinct CDR3 sequences, 10% seen once, with approximately 7.6% in the top ten. Germline V lookup: CDR1 LNHDA, CDR2 SQIVND (reference sequence). This CDR3 has 15 residues. Between the trimmed V and J ends, which lost 7 bases and 2 bases, there was a span of 17 bases. This clonotype came up many times.

Specimen: PBMCs from the stem cell graft donor, collected from the stem cell graft. The chain has TRBV19 and TRBJ2-5, with a possible D match to TRBD1 (6 bases). The TCR was taken from a human donor who donated a stem cell graft to a child with acute lymphoblastic leukemia. As DNA, the CDR3 is TGTGCCAGTACCTCCTTCGGACAGAATCAAGAGACCCAGTACTTC. Amino acid sequence: CASTSFGQNQETQYF.